Listed here are 29 T cell receptor beta chains from one sample, sequenced in a study of T-cell memory formation after mild COVID-19. TCRdb recomputed calls from the 5' RACE reads with MiXCR, one row per CDR3 protein. Counted here are around 250,000 distinct CDR3 sequences, 15% occurring once; the ten biggest clones make up about 2%. Material for sequencing was PBMCs or a T cell subset sorted from them (not recorded which). These receptors were taken from an adult woman who had mild COVID-19 (a few samples of this study predate the infection). Cell type and time point are not known.

A few counts support this clonotype. This sequence joins TRBV7-9 and TRBJ2-7, with 9 bases that match TRBD2. The CDR3 is made up of 15 amino acids. Per germline, CDR1 SEHNR and CDR2 FQNEAQ (reference sequence). V shed 2 bases, J shed 6 bases, and the junction held 8 bases outside the gene matches. CDR3 bases: TGTGCCAGCAGCTTAAGGCGGGAGGGCCGATCCGAGCAGTACTTC. Translation gives CASSLRREGRSEQYF.

This clonotype was seen a few times. V usage is TRBV5-1 and J usage is TRBJ1-2, with a tentative D call TRBD1 (6 bases). The germline V gene has CDR1 SGHRS and CDR2 YFSETQ. V gave up 4 bases and J gave up 8 bases, with 24 bases separating them. The CDR3 spans 16 residues. CDR3 amino acids: CASSRSLGGGEGGYTF. The DNA of the CDR3 is TGCGCCAGCAGCCGCTCCCTCGGAGGGGGGGAAGGGGGCTACACCTTC.

The chain recombines TRBV12-5 with TRBJ2-7, with 8 bases identical to TRBD2. Germline V gene sequence: CDR1 LGHNT, CDR2 FRNRAP. The J segment lost 2 bases and the V segment lost 0 bases, leaving 9 bases of the junction unmatched. The CDR3 loop spans 17 amino acids. The CDR3 nucleotides read TGTGCTAGTGGTTTGGTAGTTGGAACTAGCGGACCCTACGAGCAGTACTTC. Translating it yields CASGLVVGTSGPYEQYF.

At least ten counts were recorded for this clonotype. V usage is TRBV3-1 and J usage is TRBJ1-2; D might be TRBD1 (5 bases). In germline, CDR1 is LGHDT, CDR2 YNNKEL (reference sequence). Trimming removed 2 bases from V and 5 bases from J, with 9 bases in between. The CDR3 covers 13 residues. CDR3 protein: CASSQPGPYGYTF. CDR3 sequence (DNA): TGTGCCAGCAGCCAACCGGGACCATATGGCTACACCTTC.

The chain recombines TRBV29-1 with TRBJ2-7; 8 bases fit TRBD1. Germline CDR1 reads SQVTM; CDR2 reads ANQGSEA. The CDR3 runs 14 residues. V gave up 6 bases and J gave up 0 bases; unmatched junction bases: 7. The CDR3, as DNA: TGCAGCGTCTTGGGACAGGCGAGCTCCTACGAGCAGTACTTC. It yields the protein CSVLGQASSYEQYF.

This chain connects TRBV3-1 to TRBJ2-3; 11 bases match TRBD2. CDR3 length: 18 residues. Germline CDR1 LGHDT, CDR2 YNNKEL (reference sequence). V was clipped by 1 base and J by 1 base; unmatched bases: 7. The CDR3 here is CASSQAGTSGFRTDTQYF. CDR3 coding DNA: TGTGCCAGCAGCCAAGCCGGGACTAGCGGATTTCGCACAGATACGCAGTATTTT.

On this clonotype itself: At one boundary the junction diverges from the germline segment, which might be a read error. The chain couples TRBV10-3 to TRBJ1-1, with no clear D. This CDR3 has 14 amino acids. Per the germline V gene, CDR1 is ENHRY and CDR2 is SYGVKD. The CDR3 DNA is TGTGCCATCAGTCAGTCAAGTGTCGGCACTGAAGCTTTCTTT. This codes for CAISQSSVGTEAFF.

The gene calls are TRBV19 and TRBJ2-6; 7 bases fit TRBD2. Germline assignment: CDR1 LNHDA and CDR2 SQIVND (reference sequence). Germline trimming cut 6 bases from V and 2 bases from J; bases unmatched to any gene: 16. The length of the CDR3 is 19 residues. The CDR3 loop is CASSNLGGRGRTGANVLTF. The CDR3 nucleotides read TGTGCCAGTAGCAACCTTGGCGGGAGAGGTCGTACTGGGGCCAACGTCCTGACTTTC.

The chain links TRBV5-4 to TRBJ2-3; perhaps TRBD2 as D (5 bases). Germline V gives CDR1 SGHNT, CDR2 YYREEE (reference sequence). Trimming took off 0 bases at V and 6 bases at J, with 20 bases between the two ends. CDR3 length equals 17 residues. CDR3 sequence: CASSLGAFLGPGDTQYF. The CDR3 coding sequence is TGTGCCAGCAGCTTGGGGGCCTTTCTTGGTCCGGGGGATACGCAGTATTTT.

V usage is TRBV3-1 and J usage is TRBJ1-1; no clear D. Trimming took off 0 bases at V and 1 base at J, with 9 bases between the two ends. CDR1 LGHDT and CDR2 YNNKEL come from the germline V gene (reference sequence). The CDR3 is 15 amino acids. CDR3 protein: CASSQDSAGNTEAFF. DNA for the CDR3: TGTGCCAGCAGCCAAGATTCGGCCGGGAACACTGAAGCTTTCTTT.

The chain links TRBV7-3 to TRBJ2-3; D may be TRBD1 or TRBD2 (5 bases each). The CDR3 covers 15 residues. The ends were cut back, 5 bases at V and 2 bases at J, with 14 bases in the middle. Germline lookup yields CDR1 SGHTA and CDR2 FQGTGA. CDR3 bases: TGTGCCAGCAGCGTAGGGGTCGGGGTCACAGATACGCAGTATTTT. Its protein is CASSVGVGVTDTQYF.

CDR3 DNA: TGTGCCAGTAGTATAGGCAGAAACCGACGGTTGAACACTGAAGCTTTCTTT. Protein sequence: CASSIGRNRRLNTEAFF. The rearrangement joins TRBV19 to TRBJ1-1; D is uncertain. The germline V gene has CDR1 LNHDA and CDR2 SQIVND (reference sequence). The CDR3 is 17 amino acids. V was shortened by 1 base and J by 0 bases, with 15 bases between the two germline ends. Full variable domain (remainder filled in from reference TRBV19 and TRBJ1-1): DGGITQSPKYLFRKEGQNVTLSCEQNLNHDAMYWYRQDPGQGLRLIYYSQIVNDFQKGDIAEGYSVSREKKESFPLTVTSAQKNPTAFYLCASSIGRNRRLNTEAFFGQGTRLTVV.

This clonotype appeared a few times. V is TRBV20-1 and J is TRBJ2-7; tentatively, D is TRBD2 (5 bases). The CDR3 length is 14 residues. Per germline, CDR1 DFQATT and CDR2 SNEGSKA (reference sequence). The V end was cut by 5 bases, the J end by 4 bases, with 18 bases between. CDR3 DNA sequence: TGCAGTGCTCTCCCCCCCGGGAATTGGTACGAGCAGTACTTC. This translates into CSALPPGNWYEQYF.

This clonotype showed up many times. The chain couples TRBV6-1 to TRBJ2-5; D might be TRBD2 (5 bases). Deletions cut 7 bases from V and 2 bases from J, with 17 bases between. CDR1 and CDR2 (germline): MNHNS, SASEGT. This CDR3 has 15 amino acids. As DNA, the CDR3 is TGTGCCAGCATCGGCCTAGGGCGGGTACAAGAGACCCAGTACTTC. This encodes CASIGLGRVQETQYF.

This clonotype was counted between two and nine times. The CDR3 nucleotides are TGCGCCAGCAGCTTACAAAGGACAGGCAATGAAAAACTGTTTTTT. Translated: CASSLQRTGNEKLFF. This rearrangement joins TRBV5-1 to TRBJ1-4, with 7 nucleotides matching TRBD1. CDR1 and CDR2 (germline): SGHRS, YFSETQ. This CDR3 comprises 15 residues. Germline trimming cut 2 bases from V and 5 bases from J; bases unmatched to any gene: 6.

J is TRBJ2-7 and V is TRBV29-1; TRBD2 matches 14 bases. Germline V CDR1 and CDR2: SQVTM, ANQGSEA. V lost 3 bases and J lost 6; bases outside the gene matches: 16. This CDR3 region has 18 residues. The CDR3 region has the DNA TGCAGCGTTGAGGGGAGACAGGGTCCCGGACTAGCGGGAGGCGAGCAGTACTTC. It codes for CSVEGRQGPGLAGGEQYF.

J is TRBJ2-3 and V is TRBV3-1; D might be TRBD2 (6 bases). The V gene's germline CDR1 is LGHDT and CDR2 YNNKEL (reference sequence). V gave up 4 bases and J gave up 0 bases, with 11 bases separating them. The length of the CDR3 is 15 residues. The DNA for the CDR3 is TGTGCCAGCAGCCTACTCGGGACTAGCACAGATACGCAGTATTTT. It encodes CASSLLGTSTDTQYF.

This clonotype was detected ten times or more. CDR3 sequence (DNA): TGTGCCAGCAGCTTAGGACTGTACAATGAGCAGTTCTTC. Its protein is CASSLGLYNEQFF. J is TRBJ2-1 and V is TRBV11-2; D is unclear. This CDR3 is 13 amino acids long. Trimming shortened V by 1 base and J by 4 bases, and 5 bases separated the two germline ends. Germline V gene data show CDR1 as SGHAT and CDR2 as FQNNGV.

This clonotype has more than one count but fewer than ten. The V call is TRBV20-1, the J call TRBJ2-5; no firm D call. V was pared by 3 bases and J by 9 bases, with 20 bases between. Per the germline V gene, CDR1 is DFQATT and CDR2 is SNEGSKA (reference sequence). This CDR3 is 14 amino acids long. As DNA, the CDR3 is TGCAGTGCTAGCTTCGGAGCAGACCAGTGGGCCCAGTACTTC. It is translated as CSASFGADQWAQYF.

This clonotype was detected ten times or more. The chain links TRBV12-3 or TRBV12-4 to TRBJ2-2; D gene ambiguous. This CDR3 spans 14 amino acids. Trimming shortened V by 6 bases and J by 2 bases, and 10 bases separated the two germline ends. This CDR3 reads CASSLVPNTGELFF. For the CDR3, the DNA is TGTGCCAGCAGCTTGGTCCCCAACACCGGGGAGCTGTTTTTT.

The CDR3 region is CASSREAGETQYF. The CDR3, as DNA: TGCGCCAGCAGCAGAGAGGCGGGAGAGACCCAGTACTTC. The chain uses TRBV5-1 and TRBJ2-5; TRBD2 is a possible D gene (5 bases). This CDR3 comprises 13 residues. Germline loops: CDR1 SGHRS, CDR2 YFSETQ. V was pared by 4 bases and J by 4 bases, with 11 bases between.

This chain joins TRBV20-1 and TRBJ1-2, with D unresolved. V was clipped by 1 base and J by 8 bases, with 8 bases between them. The CDR3 has 11 amino acids. CDR1 is DFQATT and CDR2 is SNEGSKA in the germline V gene (reference sequence). The CDR3 DNA follows: TGCAGTGCTAGAGGAAACAGCGGCTACACCTTC. As protein: CSARGNSGYTF.

V is TRBV12-3 or TRBV12-4 and J is TRBJ1-2; maybe TRBD1 (6 bases). Trimming pared 3 bases from V and 4 bases from J, leaving 12 bases between. The CDR3 has 14 amino acids. CDR3 nucleotides: TGTGCCAGCAGTTTGGCAGGGGCTGGCTATGGCTACACCTTC. Its protein is CASSLAGAGYGYTF.

This rearrangement joins TRBV14 to TRBJ2-7; TRBD1 might be the D (6 bases). V dropped 1 base and J dropped 9 bases, with 13 bases sitting between them. The germline V gene encodes CDR1 SGHDN and CDR2 FVKESK. The CDR3 has 13 amino acids. Here the CDR3 DNA reads TGTGCCAGCAGCCAAGCACGGACAGTCTGGCAGTACTTC. The encoded protein is CASSQARTVWQYF.

This clonotype was picked up a small number of times. This rearrangement joins TRBV12-3 or TRBV12-4 to TRBJ2-7; 9 nucleotides match TRBD1. V shed 5 bases and J 6 bases; nucleotides not matched to a gene: 8. CDR3 size: 14 residues. CDR3 residues: CASSRRDRVSEQYF. CDR3 sequence (DNA): TGTGCCAGCAGTCGTCGGGACAGGGTTAGCGAGCAGTACTTC.

V usage is TRBV18 and J usage is TRBJ2-1; TRBD1 agrees at 7 bases. This CDR3 is 12 amino acids long. CDR1 KGHSH and CDR2 LQKENI come from the germline V gene. The V gene end was trimmed by 4 bases and the J gene end by 7 bases; junction bases not matched to a gene: 1. CDR3 bases: TGTGCCAGCTCACAACAGGGGAATGAGCAGTTCTTC. This sequence encodes CASSQQGNEQFF.

The V call is TRBV7-9, the J call TRBJ1-4, with 7 nucleotides matching TRBD1. With V trimmed by 5 bases and J by 4 bases, 7 bases remained unmatched. The germline gives CDR1 SEHNR, CDR2 FQNEAQ (reference sequence). The CDR3 runs to 15 residues. In DNA, the CDR3 is TGTGCCAGCAGCCGCCCGACAGGGCGTAATGAAAAACTGTTTTTT. It is translated as CASSRPTGRNEKLFF.

Notes on this clonotype: At one boundary the junction diverges from the germline segment, which might be a read error. The gene calls are TRBV30 and TRBJ1-5, with TRBD1 matching 7 bases. Germline lookup yields CDR1 GTSNPN and CDR2 SVGIG (reference sequence). The CDR3 is 14 residues long. Here the CDR3 reads CAWTDRARNQPKHF. The CDR3 region has the DNA TGTGCCTGGACCGACAGGGCACGAAATCAGCCCAAGCATTTT. The entire variable domain, with the rest obtained from reference TRBV30 and TRBJ1-5, is as follows: SQTIHQWPATLVQPVGSPLSLECTVEGTSNPNLYWYRQAAGRGLQLLFYSVGIGQISSEVPQNLSASRPQDRQFILSSKKLLLSDSGFYLCAWTDRARNQPKHFGDGTRLSIL.

In its sample, this clonotype was seen a few times. The chain recombines TRBV5-1 with TRBJ2-3; D gene ambiguous. Germline V gene lookup returns CDR1 SGHRS and CDR2 YFSETQ. The CDR3 totals 14 residues. V was trimmed by 0 bases and J by 3 bases, leaving 8 bases between them. The CDR3 spells CASSLGWATDTQYF. For the CDR3, the DNA is TGCGCCAGCAGCTTGGGTTGGGCAACAGATACGCAGTATTTT.